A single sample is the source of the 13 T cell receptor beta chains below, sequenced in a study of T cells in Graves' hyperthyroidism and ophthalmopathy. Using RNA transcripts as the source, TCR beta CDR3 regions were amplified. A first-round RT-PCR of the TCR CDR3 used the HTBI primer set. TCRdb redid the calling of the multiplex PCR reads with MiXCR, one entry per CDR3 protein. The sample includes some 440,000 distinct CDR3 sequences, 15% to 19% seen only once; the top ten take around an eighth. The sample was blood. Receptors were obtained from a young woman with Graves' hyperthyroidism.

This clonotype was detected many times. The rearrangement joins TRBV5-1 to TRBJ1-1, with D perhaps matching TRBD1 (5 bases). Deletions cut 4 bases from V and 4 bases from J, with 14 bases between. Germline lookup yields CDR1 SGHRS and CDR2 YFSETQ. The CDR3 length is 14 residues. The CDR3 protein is CASSPSGGTTEAFF. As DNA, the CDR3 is TGCGCCAGCAGCCCCAGCGGGGGGACCACTGAAGCTTTCTTT.

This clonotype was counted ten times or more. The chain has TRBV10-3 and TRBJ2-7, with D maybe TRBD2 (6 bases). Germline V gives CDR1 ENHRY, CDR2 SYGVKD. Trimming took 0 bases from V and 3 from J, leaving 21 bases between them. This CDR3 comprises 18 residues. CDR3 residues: CAISESMTRGSEGYEQYF. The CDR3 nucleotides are TGTGCCATCAGTGAGTCTATGACTCGGGGGAGTGAGGGCTACGAGCAGTACTTC.

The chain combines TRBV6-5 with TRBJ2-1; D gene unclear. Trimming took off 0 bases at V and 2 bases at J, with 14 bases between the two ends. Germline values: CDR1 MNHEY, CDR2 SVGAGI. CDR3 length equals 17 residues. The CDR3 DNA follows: TGTGCCAGCAGTTACTCGTCCTTGGTAAGGACCTACAATGAGCAGTTCTTC. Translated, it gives CASSYSSLVRTYNEQFF.

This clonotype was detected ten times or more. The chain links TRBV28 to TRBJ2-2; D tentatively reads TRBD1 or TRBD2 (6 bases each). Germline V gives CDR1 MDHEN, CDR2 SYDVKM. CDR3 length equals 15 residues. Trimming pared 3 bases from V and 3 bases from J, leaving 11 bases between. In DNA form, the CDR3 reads TGTGCCAGCAGTTTGTGGGGGGCCTACACCGGGGAGCTGTTTTTT. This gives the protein CASSLWGAYTGELFF. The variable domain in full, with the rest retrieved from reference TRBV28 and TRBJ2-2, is DVKVTQSSRYLVKRTGEKVFLECVQDMDHENMFWYRQDPGLGLRLIYFSYDVKMKEKGDIPEGYSVSREKKERFSLILESASTNQTSMYLCASSLWGAYTGELFFGEGSRLTVL.

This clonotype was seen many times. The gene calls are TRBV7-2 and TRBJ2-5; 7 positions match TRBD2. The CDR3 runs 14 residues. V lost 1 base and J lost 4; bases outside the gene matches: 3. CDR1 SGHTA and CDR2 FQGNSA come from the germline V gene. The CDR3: CASSLVGEGETQYF. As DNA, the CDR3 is TGTGCCAGCAGCTTAGTTGGGGAGGGAGAGACCCAGTACTTC.

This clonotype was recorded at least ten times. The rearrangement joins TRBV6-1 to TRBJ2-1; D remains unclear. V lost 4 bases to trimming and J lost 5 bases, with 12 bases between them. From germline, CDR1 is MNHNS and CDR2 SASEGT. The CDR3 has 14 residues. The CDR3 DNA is TGTGCCAGCAGTGTGACACTTACAAACAATGAGCAGTTCTTC. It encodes CASSVTLTNNEQFF.

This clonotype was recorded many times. As DNA, the CDR3 is TGTGCCAGCAGCGTCGACGACATGGCTGGCCATGGCTACACCTTC. This codes for CASSVDDMAGHGYTF. The chain joins TRBV9 to TRBJ1-2, with no clear D. Trimming left V 2 bases short and J 6 bases short, with 17 bases between. There are 15 residues in the CDR3. Germline CDR1 is SGDLS and CDR2 is YYNGEE.

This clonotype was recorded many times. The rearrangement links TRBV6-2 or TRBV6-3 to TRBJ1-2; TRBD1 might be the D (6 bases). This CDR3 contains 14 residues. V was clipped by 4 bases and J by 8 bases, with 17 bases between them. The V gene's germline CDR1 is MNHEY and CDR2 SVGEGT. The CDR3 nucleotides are TGTGCCAGCAGTTCTACAGGGTCACACCGCGGCTACACCTTC. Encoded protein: CASSSTGSHRGYTF.

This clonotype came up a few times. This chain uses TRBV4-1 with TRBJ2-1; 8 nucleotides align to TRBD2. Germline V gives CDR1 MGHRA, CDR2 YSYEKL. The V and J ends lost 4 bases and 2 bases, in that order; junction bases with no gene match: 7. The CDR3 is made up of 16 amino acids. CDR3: CASSRTLAVAYNEQFF. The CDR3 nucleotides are TGCGCCAGCAGCCGAACACTAGCGGTTGCCTACAATGAGCAGTTCTTC.

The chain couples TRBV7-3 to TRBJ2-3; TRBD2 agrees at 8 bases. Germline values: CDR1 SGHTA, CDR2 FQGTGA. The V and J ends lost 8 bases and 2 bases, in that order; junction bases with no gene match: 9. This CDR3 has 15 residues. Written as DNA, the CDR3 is TGTGCCAGCGAACGGACTAGCCGGGACACAGATACGCAGTATTTT. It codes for CASERTSRDTDTQYF.

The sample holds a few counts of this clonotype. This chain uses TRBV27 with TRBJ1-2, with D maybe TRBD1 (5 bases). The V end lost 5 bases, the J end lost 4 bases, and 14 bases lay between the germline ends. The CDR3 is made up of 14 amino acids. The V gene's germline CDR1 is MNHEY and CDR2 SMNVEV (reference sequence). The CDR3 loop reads CASSPGSSSYGYTF. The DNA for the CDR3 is TGTGCCAGCAGTCCAGGGAGTTCGAGCTATGGCTACACCTTC.

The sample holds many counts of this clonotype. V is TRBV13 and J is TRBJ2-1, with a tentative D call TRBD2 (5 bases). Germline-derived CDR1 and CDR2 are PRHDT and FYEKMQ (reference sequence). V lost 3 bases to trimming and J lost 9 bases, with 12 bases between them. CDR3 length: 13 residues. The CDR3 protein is CASSFAPGSEQFF. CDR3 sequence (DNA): TGTGCCAGCAGCTTTGCCCCGGGAAGTGAGCAGTTCTTC.

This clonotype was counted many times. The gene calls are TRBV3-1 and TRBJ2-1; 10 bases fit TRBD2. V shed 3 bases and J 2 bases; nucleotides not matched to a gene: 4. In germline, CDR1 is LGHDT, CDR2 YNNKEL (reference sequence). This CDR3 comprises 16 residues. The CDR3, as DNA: TGTGCCAGCAGCCACCTAAGCGGGAGGGCCTACAATGAGCAGTTCTTC. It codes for CASSHLSGRAYNEQFF.